The sequence of this TCR beta chain was determined in a study of glioma-infiltrating T cells. Unmatched junction bases numbered 4, after V lost 3 bases and J lost 2 bases. This CDR3 is 15 amino acids long. Germline-derived CDR1 and CDR2 are LGHNA and YSLEER. The iRepertoire nested amplicon-rescue multiplex PCR amplified TCR alpha and beta CDR3s from RNA. TCRdb re-derived calls from the multiplex PCR reads in MiXCR, one entry per CDR3 protein. The sample records 300,000 to 450,000 distinct CDR3 sequences, roughly 41% being singletons. General study results and limits: Tissue-blood divergence was below expectation in non-neoplastic patients, above in gliomas.

This clonotype was observed at least ten times. The antigen remains undetermined. This receptor was obtained from a human donor with low-grade glioma or glioblastoma, undergoing nonglioma brain surgery, or in good health (not recorded which). The chain couples TRBV4-3 to TRBJ1-3, with 7 bases lining up with TRBD1. The sample consisted of glioma tissue, nonneoplastic brain tissue, or PBMCs (not recorded which). CDR3 in amino acids: CASSQDGTAGNTIYF. The DNA for the CDR3 is TGCGCCAGCAGCCAGGATGGGACAGCTGGAAACACCATATATTTT.